This TCR beta chain was recovered during a study of blood T cell repertoires in COVID-19. At the level of the study: Samples came from the United States, Italy and Spain, spanning acute and convalescent COVID-19.

Measured with immunoSEQ multiplex PCR; TCRdb has only the in-frame clones, and not every one. The sample lists approximately 140,000 clones; around nine tenths were seen once. Trimming left V 5 bases short and J 2 bases short, with 16 bases between. The CDR3 spans 16 residues. Germline V CDR1 and CDR2: MGHDK, SYGVNS. The genes are TRBV25-1 and TRBJ2-1; possible D gene TRBD2, 5 bases. The sequenced material came from peripheral blood. The clonotype was recovered from a woman aged 40 to 50 with acute or convalescent COVID-19. CDR3 amino acids: CASSPSGGLTYNEQFF. The CDR3 nucleotides are TGTGCCAGCAGTCCTTCGGGCGGACTGACCTACAATGAGCAGTTCTTC.